The 32 T cell receptor beta chains presented below share a single source sample, sequenced in a study of blood T cell repertoires in COVID-19. Using immunoSEQ multiplex PCR, the repertoire was profiled, and TCRdb retains in-frame clones only, with some absent. The sample holds over 200,000 clones; 70% to 90% are singletons and the top ten take around 15%. The source material was PBMCs or T cells enriched from blood (not recorded which). The receptors come from a man younger than 35 who had recovered from COVID-19.

The chain joins TRBV2 to TRBJ2-2; no clear D. Germline CDR1 is SNHLY and CDR2 is FYNNEI. The CDR3 sequence is 17 residues long. Trimming left V 7 bases short and J 0 bases short, with 18 bases between. The CDR3 nucleotides are TGTGCCAGCATGGTCTACCCCGAACGTGCGAACACCGGGGAGCTGTTTTTT. Translation gives CASMVYPERANTGELFF. The whole variable domain, filled in from reference TRBV2 and TRBJ2-2, reads EPEVTQTPSHQVTQMGQEVILRCVPISNHLYFYWYRQILGQKVEFLVSFYNNEISEKSEIFDDQFSVERPDGSNFTLKIRSTKLEDSAMYFCASMVYPERANTGELFFGEGSRLTVL.

This rearrangement joins TRBV5-1 to TRBJ1-1; D uncertain. Germline V gives CDR1 SGHRS, CDR2 YFSETQ. This CDR3 has 13 amino acids. V was clipped by 3 bases and J by 6 bases, with 12 bases between them. CDR3 nucleotide sequence: TGCGCCAGCAGCTCGCAGGTTGGTGCTGAAGCTTTCTTT. It yields the protein CASSSQVGAEAFF.

This rearrangement joins TRBV6-6 to TRBJ2-4; 7 bases are a match to TRBD1. The germline CDR1 and CDR2 sequences are MNHNY and SVGAGI (reference sequence). This CDR3 has 15 residues. V lost 6 bases, J lost 0 bases, and 5 bases stayed unmatched. The CDR3 bases are TGTGCCAGCAGCCAACAGGGGTTAGCCAAAAACATTCAGTACTTC. Amino acid sequence: CASSQQGLAKNIQYF.

This rearrangement joins TRBV10-3 to TRBJ2-7; 13 bases map to TRBD2. The germline CDR1 and CDR2 sequences are ENHRY and SYGVKD. The trim removed 4 bases at V and 4 bases at J, leaving 16 bases unmatched. This CDR3 is 19 amino acids long. CDR3 protein: CAISVSQQRLAGGGYEQYF. In DNA form, the CDR3 reads TGTGCCATCAGTGTAAGCCAACAGAGACTAGCGGGAGGAGGGTACGAGCAGTACTTC.

V usage is TRBV6-2 or TRBV6-3 and J usage is TRBJ2-5; 7 positions agree with TRBD2. Per the germline V gene, CDR1 is MNHEY and CDR2 is SVGEGT. After removal of 0 bases from V and 4 bases from J, the junction contained 11 bases not matched to a gene. This CDR3 is built from 17 residues. This CDR3 is CASSYSPLAATGETQYF. The CDR3, as DNA: TGTGCCAGCAGTTACTCCCCCCTAGCGGCAACGGGAGAGACCCAGTACTTC.

V gene TRBV14 combines with J gene TRBJ2-7; the match to TRBD2 covers 10 bases. The CDR3 extends over 18 amino acids. The V gene end was trimmed by 0 bases and the J gene end by 5 bases; junction bases not matched to a gene: 13. From germline, CDR1 is SGHDN and CDR2 FVKESK. The CDR3 nucleotides are TGTGCCAGCAGCCAAGATCCAATACTAGCGGGATCCCGGAACGAGCAGTACTTC. It translates to CASSQDPILAGSRNEQYF.

Notes on this clone: Germline and junction disagree at one end, which may indicate a read error. V gene TRBV3-1 (or the pseudogene TRBV3-2) combines with J gene TRBJ1-1; D might be TRBD1 (5 bases). Germline CDR1 and CDR2: LGHDT and YNNKEL (reference sequence). CDR3 length equals 12 residues. The CDR3: CASSQRIDSPYF. Here the CDR3 DNA reads TGTGCCAGCAGCCAACGTATCGACAGCCCGTACTTT.

V and J are TRBV5-4 and TRBJ2-7; D might be TRBD1 (7 bases). The CDR3 is 15 amino acids. Germline-derived CDR1 and CDR2 are SGHNT and YYREEE (reference sequence). V was pared by 0 bases and J by 7 bases, with 17 bases between. The CDR3 DNA is TGTGCCAGCAGCTTGGAGGTCAGGGGGGTCGGTGAGCAGTACTTC. Translating it yields CASSLEVRGVGEQYF.

The V and J genes are TRBV29-1 and TRBJ1-1; D not certain. CDR1 SQVTM and CDR2 ANQGSEA come from the germline V gene. V lost 5 bases, J lost 6 bases, and 10 bases lay in between. The CDR3 is made up of 11 amino acids. For the CDR3, the DNA is TGCAGCGTTTCCGGGGTTGCTGAAGCTTTCTTT. Translating gives CSVSGVAEAFF.

The rearrangement uses TRBV12-3 or TRBV12-4 and TRBJ1-1; a possible D gene is TRBD1 (5 bases). This CDR3 contains 13 residues. Trimming stripped 7 bases from V and 3 bases from J, with 12 bases between. For the CDR3, the DNA is TGTGCCAGCACCCCCTGGGGGGACACTGAAGCTTTCTTT. Translation gives CASTPWGDTEAFF.

The rearrangement uses TRBV5-1 and TRBJ1-5, with 7 positions matching TRBD1. Germline V gives CDR1 SGHRS, CDR2 YFSETQ. J gave up 1 base and V 1 base, and 2 bases lay outside the gene matches. The CDR3 consists of 15 residues. CDR3 protein: CASSLHRGSNQPQHF. The CDR3 bases are TGCGCCAGCAGCTTGCACAGGGGAAGCAATCAGCCCCAGCATTTT.

The chain uses TRBV28 and TRBJ1-1; D gene unclear. The CDR3 covers 14 residues. Germline CDR1 and CDR2: MDHEN and SYDVKM. Trimming pared 3 bases from V and 4 bases from J, leaving 12 bases between. The CDR3 sequence is CASSFFPGGTEAFF. The CDR3 DNA follows: TGTGCCAGCAGTTTTTTTCCGGGAGGCACTGAAGCTTTCTTT.

J is TRBJ2-3 and V is TRBV6-4; possible D gene TRBD2, 7 bases. Trimming removed 4 bases from V and 4 bases from J, with 18 bases in between. The CDR3 is 16 amino acids. Germline CDR1 is MRHNA and CDR2 is SNTAGT. This chain's CDR3 is CASSATKGGGADTQYF. As DNA, the CDR3 is TGTGCCAGCAGTGCCACGAAAGGGGGAGGGGCAGATACGCAGTATTTT.

In DNA, the CDR3 is TGCGCCAGCAGCTTGGCCTTCGAGGGAGGCATGAACTATGGCTACACCTTC. This encodes CASSLAFEGGMNYGYTF. The chain is built from TRBV5-1 and TRBJ1-2; D is unclear. Trimming shortened V by 0 bases and J by 2 bases, and 17 bases separated the two germline ends. Looked up from germline, CDR1 is SGHRS and CDR2 is YFSETQ. The CDR3 is made up of 17 amino acids.

The CDR3 sequence is CASSYEFGTEAFF. The CDR3 DNA sequence: TGTGCCAGCAGTTATGAGTTCGGCACTGAAGCTTTCTTT. The rearrangement links TRBV2 to TRBJ1-1; D not certain. CDR1 and CDR2 from the germline V gene are SNHLY and FYNNEI. The CDR3 contains 13 residues. The V and J ends lost 5 bases and 4 bases respectively, with 11 bases between them.

This rearrangement joins TRBV30 to TRBJ2-1; D unresolved. CDR3 length equals 12 residues. Trimming took 0 bases from V and 7 from J, leaving 7 bases between them. Germline CDR1 and CDR2: GTSNPN and SVGIG (reference sequence). The CDR3: CAWSVLENEQFF. The CDR3 DNA reads as TGTGCCTGGAGTGTCTTGGAGAATGAGCAGTTCTTC.

The gene calls are TRBV7-8 and TRBJ2-7, with D possibly matching TRBD1 (6 bases). The germline CDR1 and CDR2 sequences are SGHVS and FQNEAQ. V lost 1 base to trimming and J lost 4 bases, with 8 bases between them. This CDR3 is built from 13 residues. This chain's CDR3 is CASSLGQEYEQYF. CDR3 coding DNA: TGTGCCAGCAGCTTAGGACAGGAATACGAGCAGTACTTC.

The genes are TRBV28 and TRBJ2-2; a possible D gene is TRBD2 (6 bases). V was clipped by 3 bases and J by 0 bases, with 8 bases between them. The CDR3 spans 15 residues. In germline, CDR1 is MDHEN, CDR2 SYDVKM. CDR3 nucleotides: TGTGCCAGCAGTTTCCTAGCGACGAACACCGGGGAGCTGTTTTTT. It specifies CASSFLATNTGELFF.

The rearrangement uses TRBV5-1 and TRBJ2-1; 7 positions match TRBD1. The V segment lost 4 bases and the J segment 6 bases; nucleotides outside the gene matches: 7. The CDR3 loop spans 14 amino acids. Germline lookup yields CDR1 SGHRS and CDR2 YFSETQ. CDR3 in amino acids: CASSGGQIFNEQFF. The DNA for the CDR3 is TGCGCCAGCAGCGGGGGACAGATCTTCAATGAGCAGTTCTTC.

This clone turned up a few times. This chain joins TRBV27 and TRBJ2-1, with 8 nucleotides matching TRBD2. V dropped 3 bases and J dropped 6; count of bases not matched to a gene: 7. Looked up from germline, CDR1 is MNHEY and CDR2 is SMNVEV (reference sequence). This CDR3 region has 15 residues. The CDR3 nucleotides read TGTGCCAGCAGTTTGGGTCTAGCGGGCCCCAATGAGCAGTTCTTC. Translating it yields CASSLGLAGPNEQFF.

This chain links TRBV5-1 with TRBJ2-3; 8 bases are shared with TRBD1. Germline CDR1 reads SGHRS; CDR2 reads YFSETQ. The ends lost 0 bases at V and 6 bases at J; junction bases unmatched: 9. CDR3 length: 16 amino acids. As DNA, the CDR3 is TGCGCCAGCAGCTTGGGGACAGGGCCCGGTGTGGATACGCAGTATTTT. Encoded protein: CASSLGTGPGVDTQYF.

The genes are TRBV28 and TRBJ1-2; 8 bases fit TRBD1. Trimming took 6 bases from V and 7 from J; bases not matched to a gene: 13. The length of the CDR3 is 15 residues. CDR1 is MDHEN, CDR2 SYDVKM, per germline. DNA of the CDR3: TGTGCCAGCAGAACCACAGGCCAGGGGGCCTTTGGCTACACCTTC. Its translation is CASRTTGQGAFGYTF.

The V gene is TRBV3-1 (or the pseudogene TRBV3-2), the J gene TRBJ2-1, with 8 nucleotides matching TRBD1. This CDR3 has 14 residues. Germline CDR1 LGHDT, CDR2 YNNKEL (reference sequence). The V gene end was trimmed by 4 bases and the J gene end by 4 bases; junction bases not matched to a gene: 3. The CDR3 DNA reads as TGTGCCAGCAGCCCATGGACAGGGTACAATGAGCAGTTCTTC. It yields the protein CASSPWTGYNEQFF.

The chain links TRBV2 to TRBJ2-3; 9 nucleotides agree with TRBD2. This CDR3 is 14 amino acids long. V shed 8 bases, J shed 0 bases, and the junction held 3 bases outside the gene matches. Germline CDR1 is SNHLY and CDR2 is FYNNEI. The DNA of the CDR3 is TGTGCCAGCCTAGCGGGAACTAGCACAGATACGCAGTATTTT. Translated: CASLAGTSTDTQYF.

CDR3 DNA: TGTGCCAGCAGTCCGGGACAGGTTAATGAAAAACTGTTTTTT. Its protein is CASSPGQVNEKLFF. The chain uses TRBV7-9 and TRBJ1-4, with 8 bases aligning to TRBD1. The trim removed 6 bases at V and 4 bases at J, leaving 4 bases unmatched. CDR3 length: 14 residues. The V gene's germline CDR1 is SEHNR and CDR2 FQNEAQ (reference sequence).

This clone showed up just once. The CDR3 reads CASSTTGRGRYTEAFF. CDR3 DNA sequence: TGTGCCAGCAGTACCACGGGCAGGGGTCGCTACACTGAAGCTTTCTTT. The chain links TRBV28 to TRBJ1-1; tentative D call: TRBD1 (6 bases). Germline V gene lookup returns CDR1 MDHEN and CDR2 SYDVKM. V was shortened by 5 bases and J by 3 bases, with 19 bases between the two germline ends. The CDR3 is 16 residues long.

The chain uses TRBV27 and TRBJ1-5; D unclear. Germline CDR1 and CDR2: MNHEY and SMNVEV (reference sequence). V was trimmed by 5 bases and J by 5 bases, leaving 19 bases between them. This CDR3 contains 16 residues. CDR3 in DNA: TGTGCCAGCAGTGCCAGGACCTCGGGAAGGGATCAGCCCCAGCATTTT. Residues: CASSARTSGRDQPQHF.

In its sample, this clone was seen once. V and J are TRBV28 and TRBJ2-7; 7 positions agree with TRBD2. The CDR3 has 12 amino acids. V shed 6 bases and J 4 bases; nucleotides not matched to a gene: 3. Germline V lookup: CDR1 MDHEN, CDR2 SYDVKM. Here the CDR3 DNA reads TGTGCCAGCAGAGGACTAGTGTACGAGCAGTACTTC. Translating it yields CASRGLVYEQYF.

There are a few counts of this clone. The J gene is TRBJ2-7, the V gene TRBV18; 9 bases line up with TRBD2. Germline CDR1 KGHSH, CDR2 LQKENI. The CDR3 contains 15 residues. Trimming removed 3 bases from V and 2 bases from J; junction bases left unmatched: 5. The CDR3 region is CASSPTSGLPYEQYF. The CDR3 DNA reads as TGTGCCAGCTCACCTACTAGCGGGCTTCCCTACGAGCAGTACTTC.

J is TRBJ1-6 and V is TRBV7-9; D may be TRBD1 (6 bases). Germline assignment: CDR1 SEHNR and CDR2 FQNEAQ (reference sequence). Trimming stripped 1 base from V and 3 bases from J, with 7 bases between. The CDR3 has 15 residues. The CDR3 sequence is CASSLGTVYNSPLHF. The CDR3 nucleotides read TGTGCCAGCAGCTTAGGGACAGTCTATAATTCACCCCTCCACTTT.

V and J are TRBV19 and TRBJ1-3; D unclear. Germline V gene lookup returns CDR1 LNHDA and CDR2 SQIVND (reference sequence). This CDR3 is 14 amino acids long. Trimming left V 7 bases short and J 0 bases short, with 10 bases between. CDR3 region: CASKSLASGNTIYF. CDR3 bases: TGTGCCAGTAAGTCCTTGGCCTCTGGAAACACCATATATTTT.

The chain carries TRBV9 and TRBJ2-3, with 7 nucleotides matching TRBD2. The germline V gene encodes CDR1 SGDLS and CDR2 YYNGEE. This CDR3 has 15 residues. J gave up 2 bases and V 1 base, and 4 bases lay outside the gene matches. CDR3 in amino acids: CASSVLAVNTDTQYF. As DNA, the CDR3 is TGTGCCAGCAGCGTACTAGCGGTAAACACAGATACGCAGTATTTT.